A single sample is the source of the 21 T cell receptor beta chains below, sequenced in a study of T cells after yellow fever vaccination (dated by TCRdb to between 2018 and 2020). Interpreted using the paper, the treatment or condition label stands for: live attenuated yellow fever vaccine strain. The method behind the library was 5' RACE. TCRdb lists the instrument as Illumina HiSeq 2500. TCRdb applied fastp at Q25 and MiXCR to the public reads, then kept only in-frame beta chains. For every CDR3 protein sequence, its rows merge into one entry that carries the most common genes and DNA. Here the sample has 450,000 to 650,000 distinct CDR3 sequences; 13% occur a single time. More than 13% of the sample rests with the top ten. The sequencing here drew on PBMCs, taken on the day of the yellow fever booster vaccination. The receptor source for this set is a young man who received the YFV17D yellow fever vaccine.

The V gene is TRBV10-3, the J gene TRBJ1-2, with D tentatively TRBD1 (6 bases). V lost 8 bases and J 3 bases, leaving 13 bases between the germline ends. There are 13 residues in the CDR3. CDR1 and CDR2 (germline): ENHRY, SYGVKD. As DNA, the CDR3 is TGTGCCATCTTGGGGGGCGCCGACTATGGCTACACCTTC. It encodes CAILGGADYGYTF.

This chain connects TRBV5-6 to TRBJ2-1; 13 nucleotides match TRBD2. Per germline, CDR1 SGHDT and CDR2 YYEEEE. The CDR3 extends over 17 amino acids. V lost 1 base, J lost 5 bases, and 6 bases stayed unmatched. CDR3 amino acids: CASSLPGLAGRNNEQFF. The DNA of the CDR3 is TGTGCCAGCAGCTTGCCGGGACTAGCGGGAAGAAACAATGAGCAGTTCTTC.

The chain is built from TRBV20-1 and TRBJ2-1; possibly TRBD1 or TRBD2 for D (5 bases each). Deletions cut 6 bases from V and 10 bases from J, with 19 bases between. This CDR3 is 13 amino acids long. CDR1 and CDR2 (germline): DFQATT, SNEGSKA (reference sequence). In nucleotides, the CDR3 is TGCAGTGCCACCATGACGGGACCCGCGGAGCAGTTCTTC. It specifies CSATMTGPAEQFF.

The V call is TRBV12-3 or TRBV12-4, the J call TRBJ2-5; 7 bases map to TRBD1. With 3 bases clipped from V and 1 base from J, the junction kept 5 bases outside the gene matches. CDR3 length: 15 residues. The CDR3 region is CASSFATGSQETQYF. The CDR3 DNA reads as TGTGCCAGCAGTTTCGCGACAGGGTCCCAAGAGACCCAGTACTTC.

This clonotype was counted a few times. This chain joins TRBV20-1 and TRBJ2-3; the D is unclear. Germline V gene sequence: CDR1 DFQATT, CDR2 SNEGSKA (reference sequence). The CDR3 is 15 amino acids. V was trimmed by 3 bases and J by 2 bases, leaving 15 bases between them. CDR3 nucleotide sequence: TGCAGTGCTAGGGTAGGAACCCTTATCACAGATACGCAGTATTTT. This encodes CSARVGTLITDTQYF.

The rearrangement joins TRBV5-1 to TRBJ2-2; 9 nucleotides match TRBD1. V lost 2 bases and J lost 2; bases outside the gene matches: 4. CDR1 is SGHRS and CDR2 is YFSETQ in the germline V gene. This CDR3 contains 16 residues. CDR3 bases: TGCGCCAGCAGCTTACAGGGGGCGGTCAACACCGGGGAGCTGTTTTTT. Protein: CASSLQGAVNTGELFF.

This clonotype has a handful of counts. The V and J genes are TRBV18 and TRBJ1-2, with 7 bases that match TRBD1. J lost 8 bases, V lost 2 bases, and 11 bases had no gene match. This CDR3 has 15 amino acids. Germline V gene data show CDR1 as KGHSH and CDR2 as LQKENI. CDR3 in DNA: TGTGCCAGCTCACCAAGAGTCGACAGGGAGGCCGGCTACACCTTC. Translating it yields CASSPRVDREAGYTF.

V is TRBV12-3 or TRBV12-4 and J is TRBJ2-2; D call uncertain. Trimming left V 4 bases short and J 3 bases short, with 6 bases between. CDR3 length equals 13 residues. CDR3 DNA: TGTGCCAGCAGTTCTCGGGACACCGGGGAGCTGTTTTTT. Translating gives CASSSRDTGELFF.

The chain uses TRBV12-3 or TRBV12-4 and TRBJ2-7; TRBD1 agrees at 7 bases. This CDR3 region has 15 residues. J was trimmed by 8 bases and V by 3 bases; bases with no gene match: 13. CDR3 protein: CASSFSPRGKNQQYF. CDR3 in DNA: TGTGCCAGCAGTTTCTCACCCAGGGGGAAGAATCAGCAGTACTTC.

This clonotype was detected ten times or more. The chain is built from TRBV9 and TRBJ2-1; possibly TRBD2 for D (7 bases). V was pared by 3 bases and J by 2 bases, with 9 bases between. There are 14 residues in the CDR3. Germline V lookup: CDR1 SGDLS, CDR2 YYNGEE. CDR3 nucleotides: TGTGCCAGCAGCGCGGGGGGCCCCTACAATGAGCAGTTCTTC. Protein: CASSAGGPYNEQFF. Full variable domain (outside the CDR3, taken from reference TRBV9 and TRBJ2-1): DSGVTQTPKHLITATGQRVTLRCSPRSGDLSVYWYQQSLDQGLQFLIQYYNGEERAKGNILERFSAQQFPDLHSELNLSSLELGDSALYFCASSAGGPYNEQFFGPGTRLTVL.

With respect to this clonotype: The junction and the germline gene differ at one end; a read error may be behind it. The V call is TRBV20-1, the J call TRBJ2-1; D may be TRBD2 (5 bases). CDR3 length: 9 amino acids. CDR1 and CDR2 (germline): DFQATT, SNEGSKA (reference sequence). CDR3 sequence (DNA): TGCAGTGCGGGTAGAAGGGAGCTCTTC. Translated: CSAGRRELF.

As regards this clonotype: Since no conserved phenylalanine or tryptophan closes the CDR3, a read error is the likely cause. J is TRBJ2-5 and V is TRBV7-8, with 9 bases identical to TRBD2. The CDR3 runs to 18 residues. V gave up 1 base and J gave up 4 bases; unmatched junction bases: 13. Germline V gene sequence: CDR1 SGHVS, CDR2 FQNEAQ. The CDR3 nucleotides read TGTGCCAGCAGCTTAGTAGCCCCAAAGCGGGAGGAAGGAGAGACCCAGTACTCC. Protein product: CASSLVAPKREEGETQYS.

The chain recombines TRBV20-1 with TRBJ2-3; D is possibly TRBD1 (6 bases). The ends were cut back, 0 bases at V and 10 bases at J, with 20 bases in the middle. Germline V gives CDR1 DFQATT, CDR2 SNEGSKA (reference sequence). The CDR3 length is 15 residues. The CDR3 spells CSARDPGTKGGSQYF. CDR3 DNA: TGCAGTGCTAGAGATCCCGGGACGAAAGGGGGATCGCAGTATTTT.

This clonotype was observed a few times. This rearrangement joins TRBV7-8 to TRBJ2-1, with 9 bases lining up with TRBD1. Per the germline V gene, CDR1 is SGHVS and CDR2 is FQNEAQ. CDR3 size: 17 residues. Unmatched junction bases numbered 13, after V lost 2 bases and J lost 8 bases. CDR3 amino acids: CASSLRMWTGEMDEQFF. CDR3 in DNA: TGTGCCAGCAGCTTAAGGATGTGGACAGGGGAGATGGATGAGCAGTTCTTC.

This chain uses TRBV6-2 or TRBV6-3 with TRBJ1-1; no clear D. The V gene's germline CDR1 is MNHEY and CDR2 SVGEGT. CDR3 length: 13 residues. V was cut by 7 bases and J by 7 bases, with 16 bases left in between. CDR3 nucleotides: TGTGCCAGCAACCAAGACCCCGAGAATGAAGCTTTCTTT. Its translation: CASNQDPENEAFF.

The chain combines TRBV3-1 with TRBJ2-1; D may correspond to TRBD1 or TRBD2 (5 bases each). V lost 0 bases, J lost 9 bases, and 24 bases lay in between. CDR3 length: 18 amino acids. The germline gives CDR1 LGHDT, CDR2 YNNKEL (reference sequence). CDR3 in amino acids: CASSQEGKGLQTGGEQFF. CDR3 DNA sequence: TGTGCCAGCAGCCAAGAGGGTAAGGGGCTACAGACCGGAGGTGAGCAGTTCTTC.

This clonotype was counted ten times or more. The chain combines TRBV7-6 with TRBJ2-5, with 7 bases matching TRBD2. V gave up 7 bases and J gave up 1 base; unmatched junction bases: 15. Germline CDR1 and CDR2: SGHVS and FNYEAQ. This CDR3 spans 17 amino acids. The CDR3 DNA reads as TGTGCCAGCACCAACCTCAAGCTAGCGGCACCCCAAGAGACCCAGTACTTC. Amino acid sequence: CASTNLKLAAPQETQYF.

This clonotype was detected once. The chain carries TRBV12-3 or TRBV12-4 and TRBJ2-6, with no clear D. The CDR3 sequence is 14 residues long. Trimming removed 3 bases from V and 5 bases from J, with 8 bases in between. The CDR3 DNA reads TGTGCCAGCAGTTTTTCGTCCAGGGCCAACGTCCTGACTTTC. It codes for CASSFSSRANVLTF.

This clonotype came up a few times. The chain is built from TRBV21-1 and TRBJ1-1; TRBD1, the table's D call, was not compared with the DNA. TRBV21-1 is described as a pseudogene. The CDR3 covers 13 residues. The CDR3 sequence is CASSGRVSTEAFF. The CDR3 region has the DNA TGTGCCAGCAGCGGCAGGGTGAGCACTGAAGCTTTCTTT.

V gene TRBV12-3 or TRBV12-4 combines with J gene TRBJ2-2, with 9 nucleotides matching TRBD1. The CDR3 extends over 15 amino acids. The junction had 5 bases not matched to a gene; V was cut back by 6 bases and J by 3 bases. For the CDR3, the DNA is TGTGCCAGCAGAAAACAGGGGGCCCACACCGGGGAGCTGTTTTTT. This codes for CASRKQGAHTGELFF.

The rearrangement links TRBV7-2 to TRBJ1-1; unclear D gene. The CDR3 sequence is 13 residues long. Germline assignment: CDR1 SGHTA and CDR2 FQGNSA. V lost 2 bases, J lost 5 bases, and 9 bases lay in between. The CDR3 protein is CASSLFAATEAFF. DNA for the CDR3: TGTGCCAGCAGCTTATTCGCCGCAACTGAAGCTTTCTTT.